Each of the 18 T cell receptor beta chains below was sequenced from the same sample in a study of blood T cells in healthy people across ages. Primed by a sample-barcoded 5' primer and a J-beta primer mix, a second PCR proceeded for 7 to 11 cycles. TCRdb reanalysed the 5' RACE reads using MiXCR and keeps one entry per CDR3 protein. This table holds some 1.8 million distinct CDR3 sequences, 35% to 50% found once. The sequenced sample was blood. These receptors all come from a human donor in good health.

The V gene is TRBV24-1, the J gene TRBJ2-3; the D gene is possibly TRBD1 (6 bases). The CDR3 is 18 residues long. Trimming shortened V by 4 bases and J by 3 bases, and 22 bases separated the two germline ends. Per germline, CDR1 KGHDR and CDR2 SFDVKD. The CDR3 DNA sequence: TGTGCCACCAGTGACATCGACTGGGACACCTTTAGTACAGATACGCAGTATTTT. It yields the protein CATSDIDWDTFSTDTQYF.

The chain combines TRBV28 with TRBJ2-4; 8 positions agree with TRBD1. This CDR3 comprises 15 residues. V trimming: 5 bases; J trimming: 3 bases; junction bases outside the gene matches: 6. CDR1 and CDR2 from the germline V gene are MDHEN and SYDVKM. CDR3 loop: CASSPPGTGKNIQYF. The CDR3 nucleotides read TGTGCCAGCAGTCCGCCCGGGACAGGCAAAAACATTCAGTACTTC.

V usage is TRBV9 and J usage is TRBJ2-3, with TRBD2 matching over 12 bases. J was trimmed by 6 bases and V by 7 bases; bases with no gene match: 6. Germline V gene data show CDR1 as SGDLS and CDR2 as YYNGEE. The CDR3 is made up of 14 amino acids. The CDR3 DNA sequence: TGTGCCAGCGGCTTCGGGACTAGCGGGGATACGCAGTATTTT. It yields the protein CASGFGTSGDTQYF.

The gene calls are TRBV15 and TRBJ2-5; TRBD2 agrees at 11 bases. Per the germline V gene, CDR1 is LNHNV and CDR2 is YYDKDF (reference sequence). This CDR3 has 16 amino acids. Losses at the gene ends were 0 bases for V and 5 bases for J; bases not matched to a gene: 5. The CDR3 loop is CATSREGTSGFETQYF. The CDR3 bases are TGTGCCACCAGCAGAGAAGGGACTAGCGGTTTCGAGACCCAGTACTTC. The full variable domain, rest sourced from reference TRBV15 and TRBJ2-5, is DAMVIQNPRYQVTQFGKPVTLSCSQTLNHNVMYWYQQKSSQAPKLLFHYYDKDFNNEADTPDNFQSRRPNTSFCFLDIRSPGLGDTAMYLCATSREGTSGFETQYFGPGTRLLVL.

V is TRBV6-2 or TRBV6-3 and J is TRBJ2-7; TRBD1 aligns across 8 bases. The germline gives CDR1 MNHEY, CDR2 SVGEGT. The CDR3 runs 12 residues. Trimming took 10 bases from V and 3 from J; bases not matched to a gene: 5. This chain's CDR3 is CATKDRVYEQYF. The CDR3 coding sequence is TGTGCCACCAAGGACAGGGTCTACGAGCAGTACTTC.

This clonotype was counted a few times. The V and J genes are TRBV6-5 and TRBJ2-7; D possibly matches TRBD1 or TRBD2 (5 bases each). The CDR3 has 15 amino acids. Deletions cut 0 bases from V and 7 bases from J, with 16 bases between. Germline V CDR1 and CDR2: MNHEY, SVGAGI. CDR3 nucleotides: TGTGCCAGCAGTTACTCCGGGACCCTCGCTATAGAGCAGTACTTC. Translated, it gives CASSYSGTLAIEQYF.

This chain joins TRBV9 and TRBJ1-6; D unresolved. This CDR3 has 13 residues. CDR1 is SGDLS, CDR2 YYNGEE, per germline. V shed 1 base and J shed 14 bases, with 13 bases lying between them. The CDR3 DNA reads TGTGCCAGCAGCGTAACGGGGAGAACTGCCCTCCACTTT. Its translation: CASSVTGRTALHF.

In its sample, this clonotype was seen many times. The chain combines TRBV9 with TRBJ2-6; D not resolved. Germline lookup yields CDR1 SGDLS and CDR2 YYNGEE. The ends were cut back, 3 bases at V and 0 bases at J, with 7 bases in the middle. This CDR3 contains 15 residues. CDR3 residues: CASSALLSGANVLTF. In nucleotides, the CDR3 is TGTGCCAGCAGCGCCCTTCTCTCTGGGGCCAACGTCCTGACTTTC. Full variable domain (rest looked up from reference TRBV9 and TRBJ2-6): DSGVTQTPKHLITATGQRVTLRCSPRSGDLSVYWYQQSLDQGLQFLIQYYNGEERAKGNILERFSAQQFPDLHSELNLSSLELGDSALYFCASSALLSGANVLTFGAGSRLTVL.

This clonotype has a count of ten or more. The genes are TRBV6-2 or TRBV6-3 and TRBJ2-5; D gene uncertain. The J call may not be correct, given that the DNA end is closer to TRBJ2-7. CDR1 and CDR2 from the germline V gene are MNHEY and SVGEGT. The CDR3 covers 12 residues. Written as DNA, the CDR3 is TGTGCCAGCAGTTACAGATCATACGAGCAGTACTTC. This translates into CASSYRSYEQYF.

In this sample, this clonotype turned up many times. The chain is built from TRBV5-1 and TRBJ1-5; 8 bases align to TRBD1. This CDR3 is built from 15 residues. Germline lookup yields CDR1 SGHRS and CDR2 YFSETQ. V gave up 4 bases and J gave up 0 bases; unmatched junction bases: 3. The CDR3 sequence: CASSLDRGSNQPQHF. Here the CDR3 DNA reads TGCGCCAGCAGCCTAGACAGGGGTAGCAATCAGCCCCAGCATTTT.

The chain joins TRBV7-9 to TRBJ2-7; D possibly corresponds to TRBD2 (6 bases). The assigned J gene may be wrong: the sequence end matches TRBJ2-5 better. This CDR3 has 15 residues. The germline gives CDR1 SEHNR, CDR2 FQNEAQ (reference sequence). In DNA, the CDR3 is TGTGCCAGCAGCCCCCGCGGGGCCTCAAAAGAGACCCAGTACTTC. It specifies CASSPRGASKETQYF.

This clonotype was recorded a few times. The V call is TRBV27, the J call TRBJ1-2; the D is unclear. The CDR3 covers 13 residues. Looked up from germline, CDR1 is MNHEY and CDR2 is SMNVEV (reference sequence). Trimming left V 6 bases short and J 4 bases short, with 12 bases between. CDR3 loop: CASSSGASYGYTF. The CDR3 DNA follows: TGTGCCAGCAGCTCGGGAGCCAGCTATGGCTACACCTTC.

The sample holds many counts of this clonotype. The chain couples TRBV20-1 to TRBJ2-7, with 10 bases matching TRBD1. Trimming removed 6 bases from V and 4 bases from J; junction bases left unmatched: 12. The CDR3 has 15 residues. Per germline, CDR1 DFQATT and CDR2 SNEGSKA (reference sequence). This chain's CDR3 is CSALKPGQGMYEQYF. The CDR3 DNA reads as TGCAGTGCGCTTAAACCGGGACAGGGGATGTACGAGCAGTACTTC.

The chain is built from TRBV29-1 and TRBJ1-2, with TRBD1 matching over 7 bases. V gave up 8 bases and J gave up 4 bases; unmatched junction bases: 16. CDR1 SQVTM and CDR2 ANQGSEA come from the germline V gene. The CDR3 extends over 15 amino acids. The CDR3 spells CSSGGDRGDGYGYTF. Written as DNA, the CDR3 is TGCAGCTCAGGGGGGGATCGAGGGGACGGCTATGGCTACACCTTC.

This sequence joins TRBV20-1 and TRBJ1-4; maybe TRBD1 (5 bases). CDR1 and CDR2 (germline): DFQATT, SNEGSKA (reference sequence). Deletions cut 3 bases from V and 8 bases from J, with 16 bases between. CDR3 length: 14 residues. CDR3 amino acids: CSASLSQGEEKLFF. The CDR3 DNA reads TGCAGTGCTAGCCTATCCCAGGGAGAAGAAAAACTGTTTTTT.

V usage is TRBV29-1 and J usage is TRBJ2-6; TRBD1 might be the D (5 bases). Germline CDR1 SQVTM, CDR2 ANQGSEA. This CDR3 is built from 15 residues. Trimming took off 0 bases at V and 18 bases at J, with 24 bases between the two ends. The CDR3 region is CSVEEKHSGANIRTF. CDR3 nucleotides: TGCAGCGTTGAAGAGAAGCACTCTGGGGCCAACATCCGGACTTTC.

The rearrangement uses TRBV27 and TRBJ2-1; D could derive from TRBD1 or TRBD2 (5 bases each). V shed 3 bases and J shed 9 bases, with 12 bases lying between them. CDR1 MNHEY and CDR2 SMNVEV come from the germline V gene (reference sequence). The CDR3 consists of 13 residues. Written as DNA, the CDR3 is TGTGCCAGCAGTTTTGTAGGGGCGGGTGAGCAGTTCTTC. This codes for CASSFVGAGEQFF.

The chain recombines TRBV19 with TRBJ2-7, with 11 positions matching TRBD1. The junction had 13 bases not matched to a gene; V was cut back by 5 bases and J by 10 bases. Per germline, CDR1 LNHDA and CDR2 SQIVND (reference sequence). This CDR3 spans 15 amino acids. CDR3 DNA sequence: TGTGCCAGTAGTTCACCGGGACAGGGGGTCCCAATTCAGTACTTC. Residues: CASSSPGQGVPIQYF.